The next 11 T cell receptor beta chains were all read from a single sample in a study of patients and donors after allogeneic stem cell transplantation. From the RT-PCR reads, TCRdb called clonotypes with MiXCR, one entry per CDR3 protein. This table has fewer than 180,000 distinct CDR3 sequences, approximately 37% appearing once. The specimen was blood, either unsorted or a sorted T cell fraction (not recorded which). Every receptor here comes from a human donor who was either an allogeneic HSCT recipient or a stem cell or donor lymphocyte infusion donor (not recorded which). It is not recorded whose cells these are; they may come from a transplant donor.

This clonotype was detected only a few times. The chain couples TRBV12-3 or TRBV12-4 to TRBJ2-7; D is unclear. The CDR3 has 14 amino acids. V was clipped by 6 bases and J by 2 bases, with 14 bases between them. The CDR3 DNA sequence: TGTGCCAGCAGCGCGACGCCTACCCCCTACGAGCAGTACGTC. As protein: CASSATPTPYEQYV.

The chain combines TRBV28 with TRBJ1-2, with D unclear. V gave up 4 bases and J gave up 5 bases, with 8 bases separating them. The CDR3 runs to 12 residues. Per the germline V gene, CDR1 is MDHEN and CDR2 is SYDVKM. CDR3 coding DNA: TGTGCCAGCAGTTCCGGCCCGTATGGCTACACCTTC. Its translation: CASSSGPYGYTF.

The chain carries TRBV7-2 and TRBJ2-4; weak D call: TRBD1 (6 bases). The ends were cut back, 5 bases at V and 3 bases at J, with 17 bases in the middle. The V gene's germline CDR1 is SGHTA and CDR2 FQGNSA. The CDR3 totals 16 residues. Here the CDR3 reads CASSPNRVGGKNIQYF. CDR3 nucleotide sequence: TGTGCCAGCAGCCCTAATAGGGTAGGGGGCAAAAACATTCAGTACTTC.

This clonotype appeared a few times. The V gene is TRBV3-1, the J gene TRBJ1-6; D is unclear. The CDR3 extends over 13 amino acids. The germline V gene encodes CDR1 LGHDT and CDR2 YNNKEL (reference sequence). V was pared by 1 base and J by 7 bases, with 5 bases between. CDR3 nucleotide sequence: TGTGCCAGCAGCCAAGGGTCGAATTCACCCCTCCACTTT. This encodes CASSQGSNSPLHF.

This clonotype was counted a few times. The V and J genes are TRBV12-3 or TRBV12-4 and TRBJ1-4; possibly TRBD1 for D (5 bases). Between the trimmed V and J ends, which lost 3 bases and 3 bases, there was a span of 8 bases. The CDR3 sequence is 14 residues long. The CDR3 loop is CASSFGGSNEKLFF. CDR3 bases: TGTGCCAGCAGTTTTGGGGGTTCTAATGAAAAACTGTTTTTT.

The V and J genes are TRBV27 and TRBJ2-5; 7 nucleotides line up with TRBD1. The CDR3 totals 12 residues. CDR1 and CDR2 from the germline V gene are MNHEY and SMNVEV (reference sequence). The V and J ends lost 8 bases and 4 bases, in that order; junction bases with no gene match: 4. The CDR3 DNA is TGTGCCAGCCGGGCAGGGGGAGAGACCCAGTACTTC. Its protein product is CASRAGGETQYF.

This clonotype was picked up a small number of times. This chain uses TRBV6-5 with TRBJ1-1; 7 nucleotides agree with TRBD1. V was pared by 1 base and J by 0 bases, with 5 bases of the junction left unmatched. The CDR3 has 16 amino acids. Germline CDR1 reads MNHEY; CDR2 reads SVGAGI. The DNA of the CDR3 is TGTGCCAGCAGTTACTTACAGGGGACCCTGAACACTGAAGCTTTCTTT. Encoded protein: CASSYLQGTLNTEAFF.

This clonotype was found a few times. The chain combines TRBV28 with TRBJ2-5; 7 nucleotides match TRBD2. CDR1 is MDHEN and CDR2 is SYDVKM in the germline V gene. This CDR3 is built from 15 residues. With V trimmed by 3 bases and J by 4 bases, 8 bases remained unmatched. CDR3: CASSLSRPGGETQYF. CDR3 DNA sequence: TGTGCCAGCAGTTTGAGTCGGCCGGGGGGAGAGACCCAGTACTTC.

The V call is TRBV6-2 or TRBV6-3, the J call TRBJ2-1; unclear D gene. Trimming shortened V by 0 bases and J by 7 bases, and 10 bases separated the two germline ends. There are 14 residues in the CDR3. Looked up from germline, CDR1 is MNHEY and CDR2 is SVGEGT. CDR3 DNA sequence: TGTGCCAGCAGTTACTCGATAGGGCGGAATGAGCAGTTCTTC. This encodes CASSYSIGRNEQFF.

The V call is TRBV12-3 or TRBV12-4, the J call TRBJ2-5; the D gene is possibly TRBD1 (5 bases). The CDR3 runs to 16 residues. V was clipped by 0 bases and J by 4 bases, with 15 bases between them. The CDR3 reads CASSLAGQVLGETQYF. CDR3 coding DNA: TGTGCCAGCAGTTTAGCTGGACAAGTCCTAGGAGAGACCCAGTACTTC.

The CDR3 region has the DNA TGCGCCAGCAGCTTAAATGCAGTTGAAGCTTTCTTT. Amino acids: CASSLNAVEAFF. This chain joins TRBV5-1 and TRBJ1-1, with D unclear. Trimming shortened V by 2 bases and J by 7 bases, and 9 bases separated the two germline ends. The CDR3 is 12 residues long. Germline CDR1 is SGHRS and CDR2 is YFSETQ.